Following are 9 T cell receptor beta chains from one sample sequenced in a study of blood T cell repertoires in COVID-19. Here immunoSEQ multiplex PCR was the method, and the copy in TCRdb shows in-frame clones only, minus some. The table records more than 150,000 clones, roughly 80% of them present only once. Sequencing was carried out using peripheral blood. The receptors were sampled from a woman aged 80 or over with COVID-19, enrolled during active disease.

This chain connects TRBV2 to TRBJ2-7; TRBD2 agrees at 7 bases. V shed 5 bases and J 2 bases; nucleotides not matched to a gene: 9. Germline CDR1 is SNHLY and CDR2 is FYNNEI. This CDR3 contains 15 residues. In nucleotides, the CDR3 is TGTGCCAGCAGTTCGAGCGGGGCCCCCACCTACGAGCAGTACTTC. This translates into CASSSSGAPTYEQYF.

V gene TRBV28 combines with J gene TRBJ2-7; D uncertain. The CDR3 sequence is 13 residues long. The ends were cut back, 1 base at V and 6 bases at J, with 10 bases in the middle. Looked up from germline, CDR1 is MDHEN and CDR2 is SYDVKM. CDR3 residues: CASSLSWAPEQYF. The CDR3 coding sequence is TGTGCCAGCAGTTTATCCTGGGCGCCCGAGCAGTACTTC.

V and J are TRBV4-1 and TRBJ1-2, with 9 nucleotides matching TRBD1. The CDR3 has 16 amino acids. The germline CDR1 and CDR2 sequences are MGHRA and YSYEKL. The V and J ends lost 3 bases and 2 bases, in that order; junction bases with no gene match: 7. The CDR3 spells CASSHTRTGENYGYTF. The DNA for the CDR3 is TGCGCCAGCAGCCATACACGGACAGGGGAGAACTATGGCTACACCTTC.

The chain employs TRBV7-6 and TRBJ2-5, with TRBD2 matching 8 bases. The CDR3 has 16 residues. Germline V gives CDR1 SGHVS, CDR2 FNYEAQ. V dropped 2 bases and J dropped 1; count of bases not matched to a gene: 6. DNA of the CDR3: TGTGCCAGCAGCTTAAATACAGCGGGAGTCCAAGAGACCCAGTACTTC. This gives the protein CASSLNTAGVQETQYF.

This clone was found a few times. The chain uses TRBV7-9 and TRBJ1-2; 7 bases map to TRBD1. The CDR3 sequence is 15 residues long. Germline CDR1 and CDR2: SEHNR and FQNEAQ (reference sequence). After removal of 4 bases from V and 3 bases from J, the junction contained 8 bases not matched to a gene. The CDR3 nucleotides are TGTGCCAGCAGCTCTACAGGGGAGGCTTACTATGGCTACACCTTC. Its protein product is CASSSTGEAYYGYTF.

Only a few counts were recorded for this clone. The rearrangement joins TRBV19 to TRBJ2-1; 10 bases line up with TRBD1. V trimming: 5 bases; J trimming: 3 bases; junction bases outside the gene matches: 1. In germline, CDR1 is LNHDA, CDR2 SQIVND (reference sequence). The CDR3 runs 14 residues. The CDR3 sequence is CASSGQGDYNEQFF. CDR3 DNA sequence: TGTGCCAGTAGTGGACAGGGGGACTACAATGAGCAGTTCTTC. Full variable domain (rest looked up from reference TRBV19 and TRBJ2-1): DGGITQSPKYLFRKEGQNVTLSCEQNLNHDAMYWYRQDPGQGLRLIYYSQIVNDFQKGDIAEGYSVSREKKESFPLTVTSAQKNPTAFYLCASSGQGDYNEQFFGPGTRLTVL.

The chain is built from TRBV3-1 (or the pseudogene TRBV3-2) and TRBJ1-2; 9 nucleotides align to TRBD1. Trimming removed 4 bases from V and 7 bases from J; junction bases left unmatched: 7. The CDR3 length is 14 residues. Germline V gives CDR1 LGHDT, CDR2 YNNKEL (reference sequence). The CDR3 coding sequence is TGTGCCAGCAGCCGAATGGACAGGGGAGCTGGCTACACCTTC. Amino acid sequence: CASSRMDRGAGYTF.

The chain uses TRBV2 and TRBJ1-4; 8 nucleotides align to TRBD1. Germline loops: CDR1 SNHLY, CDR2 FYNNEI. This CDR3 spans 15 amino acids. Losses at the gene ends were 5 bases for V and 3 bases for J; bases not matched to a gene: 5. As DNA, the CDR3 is TGTGCCAGCAGTTTTGACAGGGGACCTAATGAAAAACTGTTTTTT. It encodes CASSFDRGPNEKLFF. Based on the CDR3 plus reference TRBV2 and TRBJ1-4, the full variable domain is EPEVTQTPSHQVTQMGQEVILRCVPISNHLYFYWYRQILGQKVEFLVSFYNNEISEKSEIFDDQFSVERPDGSNFTLKIRSTKLEDSAMYFCASSFDRGPNEKLFFGSGTQLSVL.

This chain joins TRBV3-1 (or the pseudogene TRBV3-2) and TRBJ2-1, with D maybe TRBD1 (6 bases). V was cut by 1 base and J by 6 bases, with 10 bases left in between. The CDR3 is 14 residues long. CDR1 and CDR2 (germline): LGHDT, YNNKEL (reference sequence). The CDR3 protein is CASSQVTGLNEQFF. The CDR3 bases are TGTGCCAGCAGCCAAGTTACAGGGCTCAATGAGCAGTTCTTC.